This is a list of T cell receptor beta chains from one sample in a study of response to subunit inactivated influenza vaccine. MiXCR, run by TCRdb on the RT-PCR reads, gives a single entry per CDR3 protein. The sample lists hundreds of thousands of distinct CDR3 sequences, over 9% occurring once. The same data also contributed to another study, on T cells expressing NK-cell markers.

The material sequenced was PBMCs from blood, taken on the day of vaccination. All receptors derive from a man in his forties or fifties who received an inactivated influenza vaccine. Each CDR3 is given with its conserved first and last residue. D genes are given only for firm matches. Some rows mark clone size as missing; the rest say once, few, many or name a class of expanded clone.

len	j_gene	d_gene	abundance	v_gene	CDR3aa	CDR3nt
15	TRBJ1-3	TRBD1	few	TRBV20-1	CSARDGTGGGNTIYF	TGCAGTGCTAGAGATGGGACAGGGGGAGGAAACACCATATATTTT
16	TRBJ2-2	TRBD1	NA	TRBV6-1	CASSEAGTGVAGELFF	TGTGCCAGCAGTGAAGCGGGGACAGGGGTTGCCGGGGAGCTGTTTTTT
14	TRBJ1-4	NA	NA	TRBV5-6	CASSFGGAYEKLFF	TGTGCCAGCAGCTTTGGGGGCGCATATGAAAAACTGTTTTTT
14	TRBJ2-1	TRBD1	many	TRBV29-1	CSVLDRVGNNEQFF	TGCAGCGTTCTTGACAGGGTAGGAAACAATGAGCAGTTCTTC
16	TRBJ1-1	NA	NA	TRBV23-1	CASSQSGWEVGYEAFF	TGCGCCAGCAGTCAGTCCGGTTGGGAAGTGGGTTATGAAGCTTTCTTT
11	TRBJ2-3	NA	few	TRBV10-3	CAISNTDTQYF	TGTGCCATCAGCAACACAGATACGCAGTATTTT
15	TRBJ2-1	NA	few	TRBV27	CASSLSGQSGDEQFF	TGTGCCAGCAGTTTATCAGGTCAGTCTGGCGATGAGCAGTTCTTC
15	TRBJ2-5	NA	few	TRBV3-1	CASSHSTGIQETQYF	TGTGCCAGCAGCCACTCAACAGGGATCCAAGAGACCCAGTACTTC
14	TRBJ1-2	NA	NA	TRBV28	CASSFQSFAYGYTF	TGTGCCAGCAGTTTCCAGAGCTTTGCCTATGGCTACACCTTC
13	TRBJ1-1	NA	many	TRBV18	CASSLDTTTEAFF	TGTGCCAGCTCACTTGACACCACCACTGAAGCTTTCTTT
15	TRBJ2-1	NA	many	TRBV27	CASAGGRNSYNEQFF	TGTGCCAGCGCCGGGGGACGGAACTCCTACAATGAGCAGTTCTTC
12	TRBJ2-3	NA	NA	TRBV7-2	CASCPSTDTQYF	TGTGCCAGCTGTCCTAGCACAGATACGCAGTATTTT
14	TRBJ2-7	TRBD1	many	TRBV7-2	CASSLVQGAYEQYF	TGCGCCAGCAGCTTGGTCCAGGGGGCTTACGAGCAGTACTTC
13	TRBJ1-5	NA	few	TRBV6-2/TRBV6-3	CASSYGVGNGASF	NA
16	TRBJ1-4	NA	few	TRBV10-3	CAISDGTGAFSEKLFF	TGTGCCATCAGTGATGGAACAGGAGCGTTCTCTGAAAAACTGTTTTTT
14	TRBJ2-2	NA	NA	TRBV2	CASNPQRNTGELFF	TGTGCCAGCAACCCCCAAAGGAACACCGGGGAGCTGTTTTTT
13	TRBJ2-7	NA	few	TRBV12-3/TRBV12-4	CASSFRTTYEQYF	TGTGCCAGCAGTTTTAGGACGACCTACGAGCAGTACTTC
14	TRBJ2-7	TRBD1	NA	TRBV29-1	CSVEDRDRGYEQYF	TGCAGCGTTGAAGATCGGGACAGAGGCTACGAGCAGTACTTC